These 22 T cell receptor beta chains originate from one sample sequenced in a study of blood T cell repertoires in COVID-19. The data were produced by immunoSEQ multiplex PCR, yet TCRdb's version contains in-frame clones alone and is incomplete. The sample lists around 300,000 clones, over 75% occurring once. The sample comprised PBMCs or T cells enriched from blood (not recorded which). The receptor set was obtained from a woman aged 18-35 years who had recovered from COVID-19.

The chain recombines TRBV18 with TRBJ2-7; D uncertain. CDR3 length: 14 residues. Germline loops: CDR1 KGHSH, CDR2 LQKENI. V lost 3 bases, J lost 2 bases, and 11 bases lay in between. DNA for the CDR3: TGTGCCAGCTCACCGGTACAGTCAACCTACGAGCAGTACTTC. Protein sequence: CASSPVQSTYEQYF.

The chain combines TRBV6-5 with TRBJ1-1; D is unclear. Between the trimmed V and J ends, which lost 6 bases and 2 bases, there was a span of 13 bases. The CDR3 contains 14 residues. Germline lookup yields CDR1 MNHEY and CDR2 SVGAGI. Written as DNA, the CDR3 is TGTGCCAGCAGACTTTCGACGGGTAACACTGAAGCTTTCTTT. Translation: CASRLSTGNTEAFF.

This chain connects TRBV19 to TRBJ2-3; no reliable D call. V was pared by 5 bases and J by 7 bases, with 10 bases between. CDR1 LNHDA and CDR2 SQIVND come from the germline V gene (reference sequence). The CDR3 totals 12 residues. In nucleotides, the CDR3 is TGTGCCAGTAGTTTCCAAGCAAATACGCAGTATTTT. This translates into CASSFQANTQYF.

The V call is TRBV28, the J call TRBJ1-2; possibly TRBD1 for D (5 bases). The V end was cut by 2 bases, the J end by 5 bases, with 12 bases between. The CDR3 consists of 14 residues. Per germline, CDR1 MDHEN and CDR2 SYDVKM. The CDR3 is CASSLPTGRYGYTF. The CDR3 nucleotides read TGTGCCAGCAGTTTACCCACAGGCAGGTATGGCTACACCTTC.

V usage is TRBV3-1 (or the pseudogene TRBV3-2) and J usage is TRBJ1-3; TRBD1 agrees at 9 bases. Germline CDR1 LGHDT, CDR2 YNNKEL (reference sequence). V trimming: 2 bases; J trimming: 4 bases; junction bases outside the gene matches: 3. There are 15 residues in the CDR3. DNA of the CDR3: TGTGCCAGCAGCCAAACAGGGGGCTCCGGAAACACCATATATTTT. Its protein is CASSQTGGSGNTIYF.

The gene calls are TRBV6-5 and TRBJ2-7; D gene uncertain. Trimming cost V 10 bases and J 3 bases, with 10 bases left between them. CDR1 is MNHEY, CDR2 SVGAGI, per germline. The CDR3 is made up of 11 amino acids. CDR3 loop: CATRRVYEQYF. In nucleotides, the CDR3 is TGTGCCACCCGTCGGGTCTACGAGCAGTACTTC.

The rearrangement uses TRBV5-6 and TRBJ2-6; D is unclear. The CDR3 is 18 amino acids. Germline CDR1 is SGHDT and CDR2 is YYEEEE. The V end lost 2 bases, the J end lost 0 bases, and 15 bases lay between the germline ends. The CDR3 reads CASSFSPTFSSGANVLTF. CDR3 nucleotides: TGTGCCAGCAGCTTCTCTCCGACTTTCAGCTCTGGGGCCAACGTCCTGACTTTC.

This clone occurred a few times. CDR3 in amino acids: CASGGAGGYTF. The CDR3, as DNA: TGTGCCAGCGGGGGGGCTGGCGGCTACACCTTC. V and J are TRBV12-3 or TRBV12-4 and TRBJ1-2; D may be TRBD1 (6 bases). This CDR3 is 11 amino acids long. The V end was cut by 8 bases, the J end by 8 bases, with 12 bases between.

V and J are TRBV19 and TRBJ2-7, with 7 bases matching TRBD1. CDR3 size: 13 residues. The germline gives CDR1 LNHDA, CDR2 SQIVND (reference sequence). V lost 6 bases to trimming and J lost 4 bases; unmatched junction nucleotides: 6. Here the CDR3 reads CASSRGQHYEQYF. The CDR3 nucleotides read TGTGCCAGTAGCCGGGGACAGCATTACGAGCAGTACTTC.

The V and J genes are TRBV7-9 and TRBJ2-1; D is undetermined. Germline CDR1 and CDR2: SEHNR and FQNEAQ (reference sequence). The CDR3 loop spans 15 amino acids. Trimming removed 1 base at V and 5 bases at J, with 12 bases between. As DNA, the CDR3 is TGTGCCAGCAGCTTAGAGATCGACTTTGACAATGAGCAGTTCTTC. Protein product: CASSLEIDFDNEQFF.

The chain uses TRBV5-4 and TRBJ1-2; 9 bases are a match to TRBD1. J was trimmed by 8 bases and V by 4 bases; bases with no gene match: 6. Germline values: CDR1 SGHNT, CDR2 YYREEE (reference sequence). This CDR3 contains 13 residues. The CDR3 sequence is CASSEDRGDGYTF. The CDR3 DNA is TGTGCCAGCAGCGAAGACAGGGGGGACGGCTACACCTTC.

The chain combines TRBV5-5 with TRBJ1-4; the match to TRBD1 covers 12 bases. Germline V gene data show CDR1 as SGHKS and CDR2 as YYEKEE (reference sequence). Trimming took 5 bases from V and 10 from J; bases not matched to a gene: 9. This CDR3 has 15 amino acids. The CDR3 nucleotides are TGTGCCAGCAGTTCCTACGGGACAGGGGGCGGAAAACTGTTTTTT. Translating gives CASSSYGTGGGKLFF.

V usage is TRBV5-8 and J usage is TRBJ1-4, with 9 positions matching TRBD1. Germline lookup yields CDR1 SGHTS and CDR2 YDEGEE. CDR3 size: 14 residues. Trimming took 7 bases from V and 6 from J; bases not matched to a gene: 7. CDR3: CASSGTGFDEKLFF. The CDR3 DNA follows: TGTGCCAGCTCCGGGACAGGGTTCGATGAAAAACTGTTTTTT.

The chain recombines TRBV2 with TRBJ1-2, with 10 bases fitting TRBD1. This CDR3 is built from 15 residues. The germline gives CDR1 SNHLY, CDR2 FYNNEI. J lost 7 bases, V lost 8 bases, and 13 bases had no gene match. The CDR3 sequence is CASELDRGLLGGYTF. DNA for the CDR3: TGTGCCAGCGAACTAGACAGGGGGCTATTAGGTGGCTACACCTTC. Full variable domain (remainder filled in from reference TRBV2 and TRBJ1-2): EPEVTQTPSHQVTQMGQEVILRCVPISNHLYFYWYRQILGQKVEFLVSFYNNEISEKSEIFDDQFSVERPDGSNFTLKIRSTKLEDSAMYFCASELDRGLLGGYTFGSGTRLTVV.

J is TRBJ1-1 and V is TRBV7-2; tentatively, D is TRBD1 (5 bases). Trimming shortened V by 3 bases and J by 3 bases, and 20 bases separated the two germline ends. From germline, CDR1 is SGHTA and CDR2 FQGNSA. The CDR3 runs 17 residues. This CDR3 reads CASSLVHWGGVDTEAFF. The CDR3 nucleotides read TGTGCCAGCAGCTTGGTACATTGGGGAGGGGTAGACACTGAAGCTTTCTTT.

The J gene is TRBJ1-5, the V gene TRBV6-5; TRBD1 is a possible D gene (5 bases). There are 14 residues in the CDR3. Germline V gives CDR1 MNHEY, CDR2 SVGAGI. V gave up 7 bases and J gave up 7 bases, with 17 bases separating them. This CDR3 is CASTDRAETQPQHF. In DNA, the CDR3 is TGTGCCAGCACCGACAGAGCAGAAACCCAGCCCCAGCATTTT.

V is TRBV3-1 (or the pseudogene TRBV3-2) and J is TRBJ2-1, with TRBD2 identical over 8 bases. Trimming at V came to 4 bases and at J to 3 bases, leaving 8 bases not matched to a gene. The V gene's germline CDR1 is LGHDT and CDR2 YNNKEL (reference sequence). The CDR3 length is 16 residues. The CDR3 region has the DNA TGTGCCAGCAGCCGATCGGGACTAGGAGGCTACAATGAGCAGTTCTTC. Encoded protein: CASSRSGLGGYNEQFF.

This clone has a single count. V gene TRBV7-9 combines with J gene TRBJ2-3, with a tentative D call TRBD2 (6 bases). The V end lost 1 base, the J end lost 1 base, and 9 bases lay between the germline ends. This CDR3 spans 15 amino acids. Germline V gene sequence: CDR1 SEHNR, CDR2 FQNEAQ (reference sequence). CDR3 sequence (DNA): TGTGCCAGCAGCTTAGGATCTAGCGGCACAGATACGCAGTATTTT. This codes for CASSLGSSGTDTQYF.

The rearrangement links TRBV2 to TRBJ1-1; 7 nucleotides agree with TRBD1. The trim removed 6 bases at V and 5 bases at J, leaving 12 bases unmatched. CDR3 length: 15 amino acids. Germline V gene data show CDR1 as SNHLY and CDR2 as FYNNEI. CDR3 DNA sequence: TGTGCCAGCAGCCCGGACCTAACAGGGGAGACTGAAGCTTTCTTT. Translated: CASSPDLTGETEAFF.

The CDR3 DNA follows: TGTGCCAGCAGCGTAGGACCTCAGGGGGAGCGGATCTTGCCCCAGCATTTT. Translated, it gives CASSVGPQGERILPQHF. The rearrangement joins TRBV9 to TRBJ1-5, with TRBD1 matching over 7 bases. J gave up 9 bases and V 0 bases, and 15 bases lay outside the gene matches. CDR1 is SGDLS and CDR2 is YYNGEE in the germline V gene. The CDR3 loop spans 17 amino acids. The full variable domain, with the rest looked up from reference TRBV9 and TRBJ1-5, is DSGVTQTPKHLITATGQRVTLRCSPRSGDLSVYWYQQSLDQGLQFLIQYYNGEERAKGNILERFSAQQFPDLHSELNLSSLELGDSALYFCASSVGPQGERILPQHFGDGTRLSIL.

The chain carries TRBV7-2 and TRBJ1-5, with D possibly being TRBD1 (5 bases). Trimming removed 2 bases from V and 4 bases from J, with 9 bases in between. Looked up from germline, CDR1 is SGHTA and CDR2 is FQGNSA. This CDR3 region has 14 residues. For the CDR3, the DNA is TGTGCCAGCAGCTTAACAGCAGGGAATCAGCCCCAGCATTTT. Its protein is CASSLTAGNQPQHF.

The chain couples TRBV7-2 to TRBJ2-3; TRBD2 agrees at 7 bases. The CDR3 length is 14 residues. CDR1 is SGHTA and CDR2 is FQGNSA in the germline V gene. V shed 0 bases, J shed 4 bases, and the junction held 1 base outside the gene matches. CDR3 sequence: CASSLAGGSDTQYF. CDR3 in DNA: TGTGCCAGCAGCTTAGCGGGGGGGTCAGATACGCAGTATTTT.